This T cell receptor (beta chain) was sequenced for a study of shared clonotypes between healthy human individuals. Study results and caveats: Only blood was sampled; tissue repertoires likely differ. Relative to clonotypes present in all four donors, those not shared had lower generation probabilities.

The protocol was immunoSEQ multiplex PCR, while the TCRdb copy is restricted to in-frame clones and leaves out a portion. The sample holds about 2 million clones, 85% to 95% seen once. V shed 6 bases and J 2 bases; nucleotides not matched to a gene: 4. The germline V gene has CDR1 SGDLS and CDR2 YYNGEE. This CDR3 region has 14 residues. Comments on this clone: The target antigen is unknown.

Input material: naive CD4+ T cells sorted from blood. Sample subset: CD45RA+ positively selected. The chain combines TRBV9 with TRBJ1-3; 8 positions match TRBD1. This clonotype originated in a young man in good health. The CDR3 nucleotides are TGTGCCAGCACGGACAGGGCGACTGGAAACACCATATATTTT. It encodes CASTDRATGNTIYF.